Following are 24 T cell receptor beta chains from one sample sequenced in a study of T cell changes during pregnancy in multiple sclerosis. Profiling relied on immunoSEQ multiplex PCR, and the TCRdb table lists in-frame clones only, not all of them. The profile shows around 60,000 clones, 91% of them singletons. The sequenced sample was CD4+ T cells from peripheral blood mononuclear cells, obtained after pregnancy. The receptors originated from a female donor in good health, enrolled as a control in a pregnancy study.

This chain joins TRBV9 and TRBJ2-2; 10 bases match TRBD1. CDR3 length equals 15 residues. Germline CDR1 and CDR2: SGDLS and YYNGEE. After removal of 4 bases from V and 6 bases from J, the junction contained 6 bases not matched to a gene. The chain's CDR3 is CASSSRDRGAGELFF. The CDR3 DNA is TGTGCCAGCAGCTCCCGGGACAGGGGCGCCGGGGAGCTGTTTTTT.

This rearrangement joins TRBV5-1 to TRBJ2-2; TRBD1 matches at 7 bases. J gave up 0 bases and V 0 bases, and 5 bases lay outside the gene matches. The germline CDR1 and CDR2 sequences are SGHRS and YFSETQ. This CDR3 region has 17 residues. The CDR3 protein is CASSLEGQGANTGELFF. Written as DNA, the CDR3 is TGCGCCAGCAGCTTGGAGGGTCAGGGGGCGAACACCGGGGAGCTGTTTTTT.

V gene TRBV18 combines with J gene TRBJ1-2; 8 bases fit TRBD1. The CDR3 runs to 15 residues. J was trimmed by 7 bases and V by 3 bases; bases with no gene match: 10. The germline V gene encodes CDR1 KGHSH and CDR2 LQKENI. CDR3 DNA: TGTGCCAGCTCACCTAGGGGACAGGACCCCTCTGGCTACACCTTC. Protein product: CASSPRGQDPSGYTF.

The CDR3 coding sequence is TGTGCCAGCAGTTACCGGGGGGGCAACTACGAGCAGTACTTC. It yields the protein CASSYRGGNYEQYF. J is TRBJ2-7 and V is TRBV6-5, with 8 bases fitting TRBD2. This CDR3 is 14 amino acids long. Losses at the gene ends were 2 bases for V and 3 bases for J; bases not matched to a gene: 3. Germline V lookup: CDR1 MNHEY, CDR2 SVGAGI.

The chain joins TRBV2 to TRBJ1-1; possible D gene TRBD1, 5 bases. CDR3 length: 14 residues. Germline V gives CDR1 SNHLY, CDR2 FYNNEI. V lost 6 bases and J 4 bases, leaving 15 bases between the germline ends. This CDR3 reads CASRPQGGGTEAFF. In DNA, the CDR3 is TGTGCCAGCAGACCGCAGGGTGGCGGCACTGAAGCTTTCTTT.

V usage is TRBV19 and J usage is TRBJ1-4, with no clear D. The germline gives CDR1 LNHDA, CDR2 SQIVND (reference sequence). The V end lost 4 bases, the J end lost 6 bases, and 12 bases lay between the germline ends. The CDR3 is made up of 14 amino acids. The CDR3, as DNA: TGTGCCAGTAGTAGTAGAAGTGCCTATGAAAAACTGTTTTTT. Its protein is CASSSRSAYEKLFF.

The chain carries TRBV18 and TRBJ2-3, with 8 nucleotides matching TRBD1. Germline trimming cut 8 bases from V and 3 bases from J; bases unmatched to any gene: 7. The CDR3 is 14 residues long. In germline, CDR1 is KGHSH, CDR2 LQKENI. In nucleotides, the CDR3 is TGTGCCAGCGAACGCCAGGGGGCAACAGATACGCAGTATTTT. It encodes CASERQGATDTQYF.

V usage is TRBV7-3 and J usage is TRBJ2-1; 12 nucleotides match TRBD2. Germline assignment: CDR1 SGHTA and CDR2 FQGTGA. The CDR3 is 16 amino acids. V dropped 5 bases and J dropped 3; count of bases not matched to a gene: 5. In DNA form, the CDR3 reads TGTGCCAGCAGCCCAAGGACTAGCGGGGACTACAATGAGCAGTTCTTC. Translating gives CASSPRTSGDYNEQFF.

The rearrangement joins TRBV27 to TRBJ2-3; TRBD2 aligns across 15 bases. The CDR3 spans 16 residues. Germline V gene data show CDR1 as MNHEY and CDR2 as SMNVEV (reference sequence). Germline trimming cut 3 bases from V and 8 bases from J; bases unmatched to any gene: 6. The CDR3 DNA follows: TGTGCCAGCAGTTTCGGACTAGCGGGGGGGCCGGGTACGCAGTATTTT. Protein: CASSFGLAGGPGTQYF.

The rearrangement uses TRBV19 and TRBJ1-2, with TRBD1 matching over 7 bases. The V segment lost 3 bases and the J segment 1 base; nucleotides outside the gene matches: 2. Germline V lookup: CDR1 LNHDA, CDR2 SQIVND (reference sequence). The CDR3 totals 14 residues. CDR3 amino acids: CASSISGGNYGYTF. CDR3 coding DNA: TGTGCCAGTAGTATCTCAGGGGGTAACTATGGCTACACCTTC. Filled out from reference TRBV19 and TRBJ1-2, the complete variable domain reads DGGITQSPKYLFRKEGQNVTLSCEQNLNHDAMYWYRQDPGQGLRLIYYSQIVNDFQKGDIAEGYSVSREKKESFPLTVTSAQKNPTAFYLCASSISGGNYGYTFGSGTRLTVV.

V is TRBV30 and J is TRBJ2-1, with TRBD2 matching over 9 bases. The CDR3 runs to 16 residues. V trimming: 1 base; J trimming: 5 bases; junction bases outside the gene matches: 9. Per the germline V gene, CDR1 is GTSNPN and CDR2 is SVGIG (reference sequence). The DNA for the CDR3 is TGTGCCTGGAGTGGGCGGGGGGGCGGCGTACACAATGAGCAGTTCTTC. Protein: CAWSGRGGGVHNEQFF.

The chain couples TRBV9 to TRBJ2-5; D is unclear. V gave up 0 bases and J gave up 0 bases, with 6 bases separating them. This CDR3 has 14 residues. Germline values: CDR1 SGDLS, CDR2 YYNGEE. This CDR3 reads CASSVAAYQETQYF. As DNA, the CDR3 is TGTGCCAGCAGCGTAGCAGCGTACCAAGAGACCCAGTACTTC.

The J gene is TRBJ1-1, the V gene TRBV7-2, with D possibly TRBD1 on 5 matching bases. Per germline, CDR1 SGHTA and CDR2 FQGNSA. Between the trimmed V and J ends, which lost 5 bases and 3 bases, there was a span of 13 bases. This CDR3 contains 14 residues. For the CDR3, the DNA is TGTGCCAGCAGCGCTTATTGGGGCGACACTGAAGCTTTCTTT. It specifies CASSAYWGDTEAFF.

V is TRBV6-1 and J is TRBJ2-5; 8 nucleotides match TRBD1. The CDR3 runs 15 residues. Germline V CDR1 and CDR2: MNHNS, SASEGT. Unmatched junction bases numbered 6, after V lost 3 bases and J lost 3 bases. In DNA form, the CDR3 reads TGTGCCAGCAGTGAGGGGGACAGGAACAAAGAGACCCAGTACTTC. Protein: CASSEGDRNKETQYF.

The V call is TRBV5-5, the J call TRBJ2-7, with a tentative D call TRBD2 (5 bases). The germline V gene has CDR1 SGHKS and CDR2 YYEKEE (reference sequence). The CDR3 extends over 12 amino acids. V was pared by 4 bases and J by 5 bases, with 10 bases between. CDR3 in DNA: TGTGCCAGCAGCCACGGGGAAAACGAGCAGTACTTC. This codes for CASSHGENEQYF.

This clone was observed once. The V gene is TRBV4-3, the J gene TRBJ1-1, with 7 bases fitting TRBD1. Unmatched junction bases numbered 3, after V lost 4 bases and J lost 10 bases. This CDR3 contains 11 residues. Germline assignment: CDR1 LGHNA and CDR2 YSLEER. The CDR3 spells CASSRGTVAFF. The CDR3 nucleotides are TGCGCCAGCAGCCGCGGGACAGTAGCTTTCTTT.

V and J are TRBV9 and TRBJ2-1; TRBD2 agrees at 7 bases. Per germline, CDR1 SGDLS and CDR2 YYNGEE. J gave up 3 bases and V 4 bases, and 4 bases lay outside the gene matches. This CDR3 spans 14 amino acids. This CDR3 is CASSFTSDYNEQFF. CDR3 nucleotides: TGTGCCAGCAGCTTTACTAGCGACTACAATGAGCAGTTCTTC.

The CDR3 DNA is TGTGCCAGTAGGGCCACTGGACAGCAAGGAAACACCATATATTTT. The encoded protein is CASRATGQQGNTIYF. The chain has TRBV19 and TRBJ1-3; a possible D gene is TRBD1 (6 bases). This CDR3 spans 15 amino acids. The V gene lost 6 bases and the J gene lost 4 bases, with 16 bases spanning the gap. Per germline, CDR1 LNHDA and CDR2 SQIVND (reference sequence).

The sample holds a few counts of this clone. This rearrangement joins TRBV6-6 to TRBJ1-1; weak D call: TRBD1 (5 bases). The V end lost 7 bases, the J end lost 5 bases, and 14 bases lay between the germline ends. Germline CDR1 reads MNHNY; CDR2 reads SVGAGI (reference sequence). This CDR3 spans 13 amino acids. This chain's CDR3 is CASIKTVGTEAFF. The CDR3 DNA reads as TGTGCCAGCATTAAGACAGTCGGGACTGAAGCTTTCTTT.

The rearrangement links TRBV30 to TRBJ1-2, with D hard to call. V was cut by 2 bases and J by 3 bases, with 10 bases left in between. The CDR3 length is 13 residues. Germline values: CDR1 GTSNPN, CDR2 SVGIG (reference sequence). As DNA, the CDR3 is TGTGCCTGGAGTAGGAGTTTTGACTATGGCTACACCTTC. Its protein is CAWSRSFDYGYTF.

The V and J genes are TRBV23-1 and TRBJ1-1; D uncertain. TRBV23-1 is labeled an ORF, and its function is uncertain. The CDR3 runs to 14 residues. Trimming removed 8 bases at V and 2 bases at J, with 15 bases between. CDR3 nucleotides: TGCGCCAGCTTCCAATTCAGCGGTAACACTGAAGCTTTCTTT. As protein: CASFQFSGNTEAFF.

About this clone: The junction and the germline gene differ at one end; a read error may be behind it. CDR3 amino acids: CASSLSWGGQGVRQETQYF. For the CDR3, the DNA is TGTGCTAGCAGCCTCTCATGGGGGGGACAGGGAGTTCGCCAAGAGACCCAGTACTTC. The rearrangement links TRBV7-7 to TRBJ2-5; 9 nucleotides line up with TRBD1. Germline CDR1 SSHAT, CDR2 FNYEAQ (reference sequence). The CDR3 covers 19 residues.

The chain links TRBV4-2 to TRBJ1-6; tentatively, D is TRBD1 (5 bases). The CDR3 is 15 amino acids. Germline loops: CDR1 LGHNA, CDR2 YNFKEQ. Trimming removed 0 bases from V and 6 bases from J, with 9 bases in between. For the CDR3, the DNA is TGTGCCAGCAGCCAAGAACAGGTCCGTAATTCACCCCTCCACTTT. Amino acids: CASSQEQVRNSPLHF.

CDR3 sequence (DNA): TGCAGCACAGGGACGGGAAACACCATATATTTT. Its translation: CSTGTGNTIYF. This chain links TRBV20-1 with TRBJ1-3; possibly TRBD1 for D (6 bases). The CDR3 consists of 11 residues. Germline V gene sequence: CDR1 DFQATT, CDR2 SNEGSKA (reference sequence).